One sample yielded the 32 T cell receptor beta chains listed below, sequenced in a study of blood T cell dynamics during melanoma immunotherapy. The time point was: week 3, after first cycle of checkpoint inhibitor. This table comes from immunoSEQ multiplex PCR, and its TCRdb copy is limited to in-frame clones, with some not included. There are 6,500 to 10,000 clones in the sample; about 90% occur only once, and 6.3% lies in the top ten. The source material was blood, sampled from a patient treated with checkpoint blockade. All receptors derive from a human donor with melanoma.

This CDR3 reads CASSGQMNTEAFF. The CDR3 DNA is TGTGCCAGCAGCGGACAAATGAACACTGAAGCTTTCTTT. The gene calls are TRBV11-3 and TRBJ1-1; TRBD1 might be the D (5 bases). V was trimmed by 5 bases and J by 0 bases, leaving 7 bases between them. CDR1 and CDR2 (germline): SGHNT, YENEEA. The CDR3 length is 13 residues.

The rearrangement links TRBV4-1 to TRBJ1-4, with no clear D. Germline V CDR1 and CDR2: MGHRA, YSYEKL. Trimming stripped 1 base from V and 6 bases from J, with 6 bases between. The CDR3 runs to 13 residues. CDR3 region: CASSQVSDEKLFF. Written as DNA, the CDR3 is TGCGCCAGCAGCCAAGTGTCAGATGAAAAACTGTTTTTT.

The chain links TRBV11-3 to TRBJ2-1, with 9 positions matching TRBD2. CDR1 and CDR2 from the germline V gene are SGHNT and YENEEA. With V trimmed by 4 bases and J by 6 bases, 7 bases remained unmatched. The CDR3 consists of 15 residues. The CDR3 protein is CASSSGLALTNEQFF. CDR3 sequence (DNA): TGTGCCAGCAGCTCCGGACTAGCGCTCACCAATGAGCAGTTCTTC.

V and J are TRBV11-1 and TRBJ2-2; D perhaps matches TRBD2 (6 bases). Looked up from germline, CDR1 is SGHAT and CDR2 is FQDESV (reference sequence). V gave up 5 bases and J gave up 2 bases, with 12 bases separating them. The CDR3 has 15 amino acids. DNA of the CDR3: TGTGCCAGCAGCCCCGGGGGATCTAACACCGGGGAGCTGTTTTTT. This codes for CASSPGGSNTGELFF. Supplemented by reference TRBV11-1 and TRBJ2-2, the full variable domain reads EAEVAQSPRYKITEKSQAVAFWCDPISGHATLYWYRQILGQGPELLVQFQDESVVDDSQLPKDRFSAERLKGVDSTLKIQPAELGDSAMYLCASSPGGSNTGELFFGEGSRLTVL.

The rearrangement joins TRBV5-1 to TRBJ2-7; D gene ambiguous. The CDR3 is 13 amino acids. V was pared by 5 bases and J by 0 bases, with 9 bases between. The germline V gene encodes CDR1 SGHRS and CDR2 YFSETQ. The CDR3 reads CASSFSDSYEQYF. The CDR3 bases are TGCGCCAGCAGTTTCAGTGACTCCTACGAGCAGTACTTC.

The chain has TRBV5-1 and TRBJ2-2, with 11 bases that match TRBD1. The junction had 4 bases not matched to a gene; V was cut back by 1 base and J by 2 bases. The CDR3 totals 17 residues. The V gene's germline CDR1 is SGHRS and CDR2 YFSETQ. The CDR3 region is CASSLWGQGDNTGELFF. In DNA, the CDR3 is TGCGCCAGCAGCTTGTGGGGACAGGGGGACAACACCGGGGAGCTGTTTTTT.

The genes are TRBV25-1 and TRBJ2-7; 7 nucleotides match TRBD1. The CDR3 loop spans 16 amino acids. Germline V gene sequence: CDR1 MGHDK, CDR2 SYGVNS. The J segment lost 3 bases and the V segment lost 5 bases, leaving 13 bases of the junction unmatched. CDR3 in amino acids: CASSPPPDRVNYEQYF. DNA for the CDR3: TGTGCCAGCAGTCCCCCCCCTGACAGGGTAAACTACGAGCAGTACTTC.

The CDR3 DNA reads TGCGCCAGCAGCCTAGGACTAGCGGGGGGACCCGGGGAGACCCAGTACTTC. This translates into CASSLGLAGGPGETQYF. This chain uses TRBV5-1 with TRBJ2-5; TRBD2 matches at 14 bases. Germline V CDR1 and CDR2: SGHRS, YFSETQ. This CDR3 region has 17 residues. V gave up 4 bases and J gave up 5 bases; unmatched junction bases: 10.

This clone was recorded only once. The V call is TRBV6-5, the J call TRBJ2-1; the D is unclear. With 5 bases removed from V and 9 bases from J, the gap between germline ends came to 8 bases. CDR1 and CDR2 from the germline V gene are MNHEY and SVGAGI. CDR3 size: 11 residues. The CDR3 sequence is CASSRAVEQFF. The CDR3 DNA is TGTGCCAGCAGTCGGGCGGTTGAGCAGTTCTTC.

V is TRBV9 and J is TRBJ2-2, with D uncertain. Trimming removed 0 bases at V and 5 bases at J, with 17 bases between. The CDR3 is made up of 17 amino acids. Looked up from germline, CDR1 is SGDLS and CDR2 is YYNGEE. The CDR3 nucleotides read TGTGCCAGCAGCGTAGACTCCACAGCGTTGAGTACCGGGGAGCTGTTTTTT. Protein: CASSVDSTALSTGELFF.

The J gene is TRBJ2-3, the V gene TRBV18; 7 nucleotides agree with TRBD2. The CDR3 has 16 residues. The junction had 10 bases not matched to a gene; V was cut back by 3 bases and J by 4 bases. The germline gives CDR1 KGHSH, CDR2 LQKENI. The CDR3 reads CASSPSWGGLSDTQYF. The DNA of the CDR3 is TGTGCCAGCTCACCCTCCTGGGGAGGGCTCTCAGATACGCAGTATTTT.

V is TRBV10-3 and J is TRBJ1-3, with D possibly TRBD1 on 6 matching bases. Trimming stripped 6 bases from V and 2 bases from J, with 8 bases between. The germline V gene has CDR1 ENHRY and CDR2 SYGVKD. The CDR3 is made up of 13 amino acids. CDR3 sequence: CAIRQGPGNTIYF. The CDR3 bases are TGTGCCATCAGGCAGGGGCCTGGAAACACCATATATTTT.

This chain joins TRBV11-2 and TRBJ2-1; no reliable D call. Germline V gene data show CDR1 as SGHAT and CDR2 as FQNNGV. Trimming shortened V by 2 bases and J by 2 bases, and 10 bases separated the two germline ends. The CDR3 contains 15 residues. CDR3 bases: TGTGCCAGCAGCTTACCCAAGGGTCCCTACAATGAGCAGTTCTTC. As protein: CASSLPKGPYNEQFF.

This chain uses TRBV29-1 with TRBJ2-1; D call uncertain. Germline CDR1 and CDR2: SQVTM and ANQGSEA. Trimming removed 4 bases from V and 1 base from J, with 5 bases in between. The CDR3 consists of 12 residues. In DNA form, the CDR3 reads TGCAGCGTTGGGGTTTCCTACAATGAGCAGTTCTTC. Protein sequence: CSVGVSYNEQFF.

The rearrangement links TRBV28 to TRBJ2-5; no firm D call. The closer fit of TRBJ2-7 to the DNA end suggests the J call may be wrong. The CDR3 totals 11 residues. Germline V gene data show CDR1 as MDHEN and CDR2 as SYDVKM. CDR3 sequence: CASSLNYEQYF. The CDR3 bases are TGTGCCAGCAGTCTGAACTACGAGCAGTACTTC.

This clone counts as medium-sized. The gene calls are TRBV11-2 and TRBJ1-2; the match to TRBD1 covers 11 bases. V lost 2 bases and J lost 7; bases outside the gene matches: 6. Germline CDR1 and CDR2: SGHAT and FQNNGV. The CDR3 sequence is 15 residues long. For the CDR3, the DNA is TGTGCCAGCAGCTTATCAGGACAGGGGGCTGGTGGCTACACCTTC. Residues: CASSLSGQGAGGYTF. The variable domain in full, completed from reference TRBV11-2 and TRBJ1-2, reads EAGVAQSPRYKIIEKRQSVAFWCNPISGHATLYWYQQILGQGPKLLIQFQNNGVVDDSQLPKDRFSAERLKGVDSTLKIQPAKLEDSAVYLCASSLSGQGAGGYTFGSGTRLTVV.

This clone came up a few times. The chain has TRBV7-2 and TRBJ2-2; 9 nucleotides align to TRBD2. CDR3 size: 18 residues. Germline CDR1 reads SGHTA; CDR2 reads FQGNSA. V lost 1 base to trimming and J lost 6 bases; unmatched junction nucleotides: 12. CDR3 sequence: CASSLGLAGAPDAGELFF. DNA of the CDR3: TGTGCCAGCAGCTTAGGTTTAGCGGGGGCTCCCGACGCCGGGGAGCTGTTTTTT.

DNA of the CDR3: TGTGCCAGCAGCTTAGTTTTGCGGGGGCCAAACAATGAGCAGTTCTTC. Amino acids: CASSLVLRGPNNEQFF. The chain couples TRBV7-8 to TRBJ2-1; a weak D match, TRBD2 (7 bases). With 1 base removed from V and 5 bases from J, the gap between germline ends came to 15 bases. The CDR3 is made up of 16 amino acids. Germline lookup yields CDR1 SGHVS and CDR2 FQNEAQ.

This clone turned up a few times. J is TRBJ1-1 and V is TRBV27; 8 positions agree with TRBD1. CDR3 size: 13 residues. Unmatched junction bases numbered 6, after V lost 6 bases and J lost 6 bases. Per the germline V gene, CDR1 is MNHEY and CDR2 is SMNVEV (reference sequence). The CDR3 spells CASRDRAWSEAFF. The CDR3 DNA is TGTGCCAGCAGGGACAGGGCATGGTCTGAAGCTTTCTTT.

This clone has only one observation. The J gene is TRBJ1-5, the V gene TRBV5-6; D gene unclear. CDR3 length equals 15 residues. Germline V gene data show CDR1 as SGHDT and CDR2 as YYEEEE. The ends were cut back, 3 bases at V and 4 bases at J, with 14 bases in the middle. This chain's CDR3 is CASSSSRERNQPQHF. CDR3 DNA sequence: TGTGCCAGCAGCTCGTCTCGAGAAAGGAATCAGCCCCAGCATTTT.

V and J are TRBV28 and TRBJ1-2; D is undetermined. This CDR3 has 14 residues. Trimming took off 2 bases at V and 5 bases at J, with 12 bases between the two ends. CDR1 is MDHEN and CDR2 is SYDVKM in the germline V gene. As DNA, the CDR3 is TGTGCCAGCAGTTTAGGTACGGGCCTTTATGGCTACACCTTC. Its translation: CASSLGTGLYGYTF.

This clone was seen a few times. This sequence joins TRBV7-9 and TRBJ1-1, with 7 bases that match TRBD1. V was pared by 1 base and J by 7 bases, with 6 bases of the junction left unmatched. The CDR3 consists of 14 residues. CDR1 SEHNR and CDR2 FQNEAQ come from the germline V gene (reference sequence). In nucleotides, the CDR3 is TGTGCCAGCAGCTTAGTTAGGCAGGGGGTTGAAGCTTTCTTT. Protein: CASSLVRQGVEAFF.

The CDR3 spells CASSPSQGDGSSYEQYF. CDR3 DNA sequence: TGTGCCAGCTCACCATCCCAGGGGGATGGAAGCTCCTACGAGCAGTACTTC. The chain joins TRBV18 to TRBJ2-7, with 7 nucleotides matching TRBD1. V lost 2 bases, J lost 0 bases, and 10 bases stayed unmatched. This CDR3 spans 17 amino acids. Germline lookup yields CDR1 KGHSH and CDR2 LQKENI.

CDR3 loop: CASSPRLAIDEQFF. In nucleotides, the CDR3 is TGTGCCAGCAGCCCAAGACTAGCGATAGATGAGCAGTTCTTC. The rearrangement uses TRBV28 and TRBJ2-1, with 8 nucleotides matching TRBD2. Germline CDR1 MDHEN, CDR2 SYDVKM. V lost 6 bases, J lost 8 bases, and 9 bases stayed unmatched. The CDR3 extends over 14 amino acids.

The rearrangement links TRBV5-4 to TRBJ1-2; 9 bases are a match to TRBD1. CDR1 is SGHNT, CDR2 YYREEE, per germline (reference sequence). The V and J ends lost 4 bases and 6 bases, in that order; junction bases with no gene match: 10. CDR3 length: 15 amino acids. CDR3 nucleotides: TGTGCCAGCAGCCTACAGGGGGCGATATACAATGGCTACACCTTC. Translated, it gives CASSLQGAIYNGYTF.

The chain links TRBV19 to TRBJ1-6; the D is unclear. V was clipped by 2 bases and J by 10 bases, with 12 bases between them. CDR3 length: 14 amino acids. In germline, CDR1 is LNHDA, CDR2 SQIVND (reference sequence). CDR3 loop: CASSILGVDSPLHF. CDR3 in DNA: TGTGCCAGTAGTATATTAGGAGTAGACTCACCCCTCCACTTT.

This clone appeared once. The chain combines TRBV30 with TRBJ1-2, with 8 bases matching TRBD1. Trimming at V came to 4 bases and at J to 1 base, leaving 5 bases not matched to a gene. The length of the CDR3 is 14 residues. Germline V lookup: CDR1 GTSNPN, CDR2 SVGIG (reference sequence). CDR3 loop: CAWKMGQVNYGYTF. CDR3 sequence (DNA): TGTGCCTGGAAAATGGGACAGGTTAACTATGGCTACACCTTC.

The chain has TRBV29-1 and TRBJ1-2; D is perhaps TRBD1 (5 bases). Germline CDR1 SQVTM, CDR2 ANQGSEA. Trimming stripped 7 bases from V and 2 bases from J, with 14 bases between. This CDR3 comprises 13 residues. The CDR3 region is CSATRGGNYGYTF. CDR3 sequence (DNA): TGCAGCGCCACCCGTGGGGGAAACTATGGCTACACCTTC.

CDR3 loop: CASSWGLESGELFF. As DNA, the CDR3 is TGTGCCAGCAGCTGGGGACTAGAATCCGGGGAGCTGTTTTTT. The rearrangement joins TRBV7-2 to TRBJ2-2; 8 positions agree with TRBD2. This CDR3 is 14 amino acids long. From germline, CDR1 is SGHTA and CDR2 FQGNSA. The trim removed 4 bases at V and 6 bases at J, leaving 4 bases unmatched.

The chain joins TRBV28 to TRBJ2-2; a weak D match, TRBD1 (6 bases). CDR1 and CDR2 from the germline V gene are MDHEN and SYDVKM. Trimming took off 2 bases at V and 6 bases at J, with 16 bases between the two ends. This CDR3 contains 16 residues. The CDR3 is CASSLGFTGLAGELFF. CDR3 DNA sequence: TGTGCCAGCAGTTTAGGCTTTACAGGGTTAGCCGGGGAGCTGTTTTTT.

The V call is TRBV11-1, the J call TRBJ2-2; weak D call: TRBD2 (6 bases). The CDR3 is made up of 16 amino acids. The germline gives CDR1 SGHAT, CDR2 FQDESV (reference sequence). Trimming took 6 bases from V and 0 from J, leaving 14 bases between them. CDR3 DNA: TGTGCCAGCAGGGTTGGGGGGAACGCGAACACCGGGGAGCTGTTTTTT. Protein product: CASRVGGNANTGELFF. The variable domain in full, with the rest retrieved from reference TRBV11-1 and TRBJ2-2, is EAEVAQSPRYKITEKSQAVAFWCDPISGHATLYWYRQILGQGPELLVQFQDESVVDDSQLPKDRFSAERLKGVDSTLKIQPAELGDSAMYLCASRVGGNANTGELFFGEGSRLTVL.

This chain connects TRBV29-1 to TRBJ2-2; the D gene is possibly TRBD2 (6 bases). Deletions cut 6 bases from V and 0 bases from J, with 11 bases between. The CDR3 covers 14 residues. Germline V gene data show CDR1 as SQVTM and CDR2 as ANQGSEA. The CDR3 DNA reads TGCAGCGTCAGGAGGGTCTCGAACACCGGGGAGCTGTTTTTT. Encoded protein: CSVRRVSNTGELFF.